The clone carrying this T cell receptor beta chain has a single count. Assay used: immunoSEQ multiplex PCR; TCRdb lists only in-frame clones, some missing. The sample shows roughly 60,000 clones, roughly nine tenths of them seen only once. This specimen belongs to a study of OX40 agonist ivuxolimab in advanced cancers. Baseline, cycle 4 day 1, and cycle 7 day 1 were the blood sampling points. CDR1 SGHRS and CDR2 YFSETQ come from the germline V gene. Trimming took 4 bases from V and 3 from J, leaving 8 bases between them. CDR3 length: 12 residues. This TCR derives from an adult with an advanced solid tumor such as melanoma, head and neck, liver or kidney cancer. The chain recombines TRBV5-1 with TRBJ2-7; D possibly corresponds to TRBD2 (5 bases). Source: CD4+ or CD8+ T cells sorted from blood, taken in a trial of the OX40 agonist ivuxolimab. As DNA, the CDR3 is TGCGCCAGCAGCGTCGGGGACTACGAGCAGTACTTC. Amino acid sequence: CASSVGDYEQYF. Full variable domain (remainder filled in from reference TRBV5-1 and TRBJ2-7): KAGVTQTPRYLIKTRGQQVTLSCSPISGHRSVSWYQQTPGQGLQFLFEYFSETQRNKGNFPGRFSGRQFSNSRSEMNVSTLELGDSALYLCASSVGDYEQYFGPGTRLTVT.